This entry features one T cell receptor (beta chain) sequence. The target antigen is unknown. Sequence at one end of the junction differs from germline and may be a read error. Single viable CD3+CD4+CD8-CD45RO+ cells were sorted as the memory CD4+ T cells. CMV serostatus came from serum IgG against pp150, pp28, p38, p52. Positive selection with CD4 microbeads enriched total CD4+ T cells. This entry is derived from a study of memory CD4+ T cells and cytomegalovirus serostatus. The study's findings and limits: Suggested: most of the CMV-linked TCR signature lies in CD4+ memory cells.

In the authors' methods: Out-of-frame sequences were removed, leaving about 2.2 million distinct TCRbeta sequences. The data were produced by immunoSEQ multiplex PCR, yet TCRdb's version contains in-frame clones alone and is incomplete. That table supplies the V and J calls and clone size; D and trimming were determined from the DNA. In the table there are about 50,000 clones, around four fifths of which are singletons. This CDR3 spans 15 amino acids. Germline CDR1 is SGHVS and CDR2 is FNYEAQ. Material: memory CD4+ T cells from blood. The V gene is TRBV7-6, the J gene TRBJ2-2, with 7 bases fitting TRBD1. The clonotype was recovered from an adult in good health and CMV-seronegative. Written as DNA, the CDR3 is TGTGCCAGCAGCTTAGTGGTAGGGGGCACCGAGGAGCTGTTTTTT. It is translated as CASSLVVGGTEELFF.